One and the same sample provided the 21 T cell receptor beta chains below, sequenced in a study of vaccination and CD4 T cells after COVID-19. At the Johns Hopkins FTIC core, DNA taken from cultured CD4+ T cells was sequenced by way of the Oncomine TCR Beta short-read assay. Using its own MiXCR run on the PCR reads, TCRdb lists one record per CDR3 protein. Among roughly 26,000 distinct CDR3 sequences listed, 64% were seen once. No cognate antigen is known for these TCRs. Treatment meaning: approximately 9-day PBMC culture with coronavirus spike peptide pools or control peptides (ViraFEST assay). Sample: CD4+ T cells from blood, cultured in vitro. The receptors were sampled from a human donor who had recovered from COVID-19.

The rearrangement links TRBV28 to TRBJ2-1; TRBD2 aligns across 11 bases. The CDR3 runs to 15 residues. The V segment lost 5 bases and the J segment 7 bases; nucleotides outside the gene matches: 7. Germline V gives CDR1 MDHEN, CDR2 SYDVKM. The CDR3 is CASSLTSGSRNEQFF. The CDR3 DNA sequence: TGTGCCAGCAGTCTCACTAGCGGGAGTCGGAATGAGCAGTTCTTC.

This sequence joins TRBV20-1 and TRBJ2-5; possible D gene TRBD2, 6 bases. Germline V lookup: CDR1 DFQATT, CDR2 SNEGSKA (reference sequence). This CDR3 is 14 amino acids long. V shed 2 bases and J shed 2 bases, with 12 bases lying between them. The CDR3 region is CSARQRRGQETQYF. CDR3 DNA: TGCAGTGCTAGACAACGGCGGGGACAAGAGACCCAGTACTTC.

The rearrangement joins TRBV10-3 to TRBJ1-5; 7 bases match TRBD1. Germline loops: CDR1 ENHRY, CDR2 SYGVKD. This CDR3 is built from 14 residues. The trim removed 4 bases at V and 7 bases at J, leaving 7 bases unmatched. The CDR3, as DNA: TGTGCCATCAGTGCCGACGGACAGGCCCAGCCCCAGCATTTT. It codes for CAISADGQAQPQHF.

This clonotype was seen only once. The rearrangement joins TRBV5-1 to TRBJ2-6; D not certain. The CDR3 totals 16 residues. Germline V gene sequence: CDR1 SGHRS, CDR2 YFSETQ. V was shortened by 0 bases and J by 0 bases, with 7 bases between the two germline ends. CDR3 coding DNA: TGCGCCAGCAGCTTGGAGGGTAGCTCTGGGGCCAACGTCCTGACTTTC. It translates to CASSLEGSSGANVLTF.

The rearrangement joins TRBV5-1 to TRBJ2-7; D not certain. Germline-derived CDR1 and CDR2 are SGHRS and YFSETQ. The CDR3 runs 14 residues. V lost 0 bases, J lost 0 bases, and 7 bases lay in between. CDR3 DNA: TGCGCCAGCAGCTTGGGGGTAGCCTCCTACGAGCAGTACTTC. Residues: CASSLGVASYEQYF.

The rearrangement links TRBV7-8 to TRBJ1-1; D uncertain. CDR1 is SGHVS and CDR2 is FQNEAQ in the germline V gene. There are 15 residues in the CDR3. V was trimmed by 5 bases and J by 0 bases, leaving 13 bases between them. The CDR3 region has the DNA TGTGCCAGCAGCCTAAGGCAGCATATGAACACTGAAGCTTTCTTT. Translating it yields CASSLRQHMNTEAFF.

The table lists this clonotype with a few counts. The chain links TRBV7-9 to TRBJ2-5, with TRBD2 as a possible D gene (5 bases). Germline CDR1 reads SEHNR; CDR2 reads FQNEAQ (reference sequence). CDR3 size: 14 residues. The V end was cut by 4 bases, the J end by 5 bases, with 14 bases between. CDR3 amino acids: CASSSFLSGETQYF. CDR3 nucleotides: TGTGCCAGCAGCTCCTTTCTAAGCGGCGAGACCCAGTACTTC.

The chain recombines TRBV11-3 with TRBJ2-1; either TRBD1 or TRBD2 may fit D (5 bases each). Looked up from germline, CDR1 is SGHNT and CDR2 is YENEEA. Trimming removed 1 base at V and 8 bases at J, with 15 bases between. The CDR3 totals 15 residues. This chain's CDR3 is CASSLGGGVGDEQFF. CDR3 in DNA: TGTGCCAGCAGCTTAGGTGGGGGTGTTGGGGATGAGCAGTTCTTC.

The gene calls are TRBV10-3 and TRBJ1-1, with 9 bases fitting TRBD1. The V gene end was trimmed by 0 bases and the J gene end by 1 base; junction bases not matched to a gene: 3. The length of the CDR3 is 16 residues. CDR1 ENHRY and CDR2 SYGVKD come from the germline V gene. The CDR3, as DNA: TGTGCCATCAGTGAGTCGGGGACAGGGAGGAACACTGAAGCTTTCTTT. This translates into CAISESGTGRNTEAFF.

In DNA, the CDR3 is TGCGCCAGCAGCCAAGATGGGTGGGGGTACAATGAGCAGTTCTTC. Amino acids: CASSQDGWGYNEQFF. The chain recombines TRBV4-3 with TRBJ2-1, with D tentatively TRBD1 or TRBD2 (5 bases each). V shed 0 bases and J shed 4 bases, with 10 bases lying between them. CDR1 and CDR2 from the germline V gene are LGHNA and YSLEER. The CDR3 runs to 15 residues.

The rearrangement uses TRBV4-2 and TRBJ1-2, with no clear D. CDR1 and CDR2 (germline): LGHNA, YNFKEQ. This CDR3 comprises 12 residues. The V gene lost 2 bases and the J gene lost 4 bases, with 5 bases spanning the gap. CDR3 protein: CASSQSIYGYTF. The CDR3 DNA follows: TGTGCCAGCAGCCAAAGCATCTATGGCTACACCTTC.

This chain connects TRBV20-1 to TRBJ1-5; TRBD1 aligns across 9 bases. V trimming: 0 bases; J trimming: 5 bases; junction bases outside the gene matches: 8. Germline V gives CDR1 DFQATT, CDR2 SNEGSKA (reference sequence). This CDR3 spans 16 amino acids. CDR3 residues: CSARDIAGQGHQPQHF. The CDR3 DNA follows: TGCAGTGCTAGAGATATCGCGGGACAGGGCCATCAGCCCCAGCATTTT.

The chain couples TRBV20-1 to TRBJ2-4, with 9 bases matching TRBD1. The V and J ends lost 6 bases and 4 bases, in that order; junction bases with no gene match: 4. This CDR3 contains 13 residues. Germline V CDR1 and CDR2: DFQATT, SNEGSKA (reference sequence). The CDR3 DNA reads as TGCAGTGCAACCGGGACAGGGAAAAACATTCAGTACTTC. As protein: CSATGTGKNIQYF.

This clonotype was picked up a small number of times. The CDR3 protein is CASRNAYNSPLHF. DNA of the CDR3: TGTGCCAGTAGAAACGCCTATAATTCACCCCTCCACTTT. The chain couples TRBV6-1 to TRBJ1-6, with D unclear. The germline CDR1 and CDR2 sequences are MNHNS and SASEGT. The CDR3 consists of 13 residues. V dropped 9 bases and J dropped 2 bases, with 8 bases sitting between them.

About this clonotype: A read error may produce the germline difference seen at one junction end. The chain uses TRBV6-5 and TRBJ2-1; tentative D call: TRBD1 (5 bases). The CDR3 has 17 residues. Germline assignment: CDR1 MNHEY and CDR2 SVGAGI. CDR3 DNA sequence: TGTGCCAGCAATTACCGGACACCTTTGGGAATCTACAATGAGCAGTTCTTC. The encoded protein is CASNYRTPLGIYNEQFF.

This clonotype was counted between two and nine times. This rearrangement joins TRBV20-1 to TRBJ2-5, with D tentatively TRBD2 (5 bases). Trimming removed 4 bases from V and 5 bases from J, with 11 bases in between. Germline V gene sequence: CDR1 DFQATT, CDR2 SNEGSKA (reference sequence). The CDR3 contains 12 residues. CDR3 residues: CSAKEDSETQYF. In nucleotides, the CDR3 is TGCAGTGCTAAGGAGGACTCCGAGACCCAGTACTTC.

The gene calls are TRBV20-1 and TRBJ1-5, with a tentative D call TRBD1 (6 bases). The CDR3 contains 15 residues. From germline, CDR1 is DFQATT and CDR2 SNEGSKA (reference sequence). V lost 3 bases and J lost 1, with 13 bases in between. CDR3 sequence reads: CSARVNRASNQPQHF. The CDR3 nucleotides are TGCAGTGCTAGGGTAAACAGGGCGAGCAATCAGCCCCAGCATTTT.

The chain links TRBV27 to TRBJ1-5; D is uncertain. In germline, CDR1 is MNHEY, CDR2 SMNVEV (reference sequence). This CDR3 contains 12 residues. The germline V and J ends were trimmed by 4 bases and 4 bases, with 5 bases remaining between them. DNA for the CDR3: TGTGCCAGCAGTTGGAGAAATCAGCCCCAGCATTTT. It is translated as CASSWRNQPQHF.

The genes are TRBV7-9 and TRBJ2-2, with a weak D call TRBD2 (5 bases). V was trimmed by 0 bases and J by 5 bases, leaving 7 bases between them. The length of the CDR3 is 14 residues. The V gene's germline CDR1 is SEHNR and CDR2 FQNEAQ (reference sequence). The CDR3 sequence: CASSLARETGELFF. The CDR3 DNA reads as TGTGCCAGCAGCTTAGCTAGGGAGACCGGGGAGCTGTTTTTT.

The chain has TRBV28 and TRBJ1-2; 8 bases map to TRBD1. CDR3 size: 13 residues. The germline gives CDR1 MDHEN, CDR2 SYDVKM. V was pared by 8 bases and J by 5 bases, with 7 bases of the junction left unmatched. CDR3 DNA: TGTGCCAGCGGGACAGGCGCTCAATATGGCTACACCTTC. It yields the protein CASGTGAQYGYTF.

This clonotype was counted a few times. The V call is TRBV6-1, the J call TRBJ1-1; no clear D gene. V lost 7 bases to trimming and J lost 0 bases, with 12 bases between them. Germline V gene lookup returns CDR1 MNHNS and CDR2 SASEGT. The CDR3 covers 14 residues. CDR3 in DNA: TGTGCCAGCACCCGCGACCTTCTGAACACTGAAGCTTTCTTT. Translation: CASTRDLLNTEAFF.